The rows below give T cell receptor beta chains drawn from one sample of a study of shared T cell receptors in the human thymus. Sequencing used immunoSEQ multiplex PCR; TCRdb keeps in-frame clones, though not all of them. The sample has hundreds of thousands of clones, roughly 90% seen once. The sample also formed part of further work on human thymus T cells.

Sequences were obtained from thymocytes. The receptor source for this set is a boy under three years old with a congenital heart defect. Both conserved end residues are part of each CDR3. Each record gives: clone size, V gene, D gene, J gene, CDR3 length, CDR3 protein, CDR3 DNA. D genes are given only for firm matches. The size field is filled for only some rows; it gives once, few, many or a size class.

NA	TRBV13	NA	TRBJ1-3	16	CASSLDVQATGNTIYF	TGTGCCAGCAGCTTAGATGTACAGGCAACCGGAAACACCATATATTTT
once	TRBV6-1	TRBD1	TRBJ1-2	14	CASTPPGQGLGYTF	TGTGCCAGCACCCCCCCAGGACAGGGTCTTGGCTACACCTTC
NA	TRBV6-5	NA	TRBJ2-1	15	CASSSGDRSYNEQFF	TGTGCCAGCAGTTCGGGGGACCGCTCTTACAATGAGCAGTTCTTC
few	TRBV18	NA	TRBJ1-1	12	CASSRGRPLAFF	TGTGCCAGCTCACGCGGCCGTCCCTTAGCTTTCTTT
NA	TRBV7-9	TRBD1	TRBJ2-7	16	CASSLGRTGPSYEQYF	TGTGCCAGCAGCTTAGGGCGGACAGGGCCCTCCTACGAGCAGTACTTC
NA	TRBV10-3	NA	TRBJ2-7	13	CAITGTISYEQYF	TGTGCCATCACTGGGACAATCTCCTACGAGCAGTACTTC
NA	TRBV6-6	NA	TRBJ2-2	16	CASSYDGQPGTGELFF	TGTGCCAGCAGTTACGACGGACAGCCGGGCACCGGGGAGCTGTTTTTT
NA	TRBV6-4	TRBD1	TRBJ2-3	16	CASRKGASEITDTQYF	TGTGCCAGCAGGAAGGGGGCTAGTGAGATCACAGATACGCAGTATTTT
NA	TRBV15	NA	TRBJ1-1	14	CATSTETGNTEAFF	TGTGCCACCAGCACTGAGACGGGGAACACTGAAGCTTTCTTT
once	TRBV10-3	TRBD2	TRBJ2-7	14	CAIGGGREGYEQYF	TGTGCCATCGGAGGTGGCAGGGAGGGGTACGAGCAGTACTTC
NA	TRBV7-6	TRBD1	TRBJ1-3	17	CASSLAAGQSSGNTIYF	TGTGCCAGCAGCTTAGCGGCGGGACAGTCCTCTGGAAACACCATATATTTT
NA	TRBV29-1	TRBD2	TRBJ2-3	12	CSVAGTTDTQYF	TGCAGCGTAGCGGGAACCACAGATACGCAGTATTTT
NA	TRBV4-3	NA	TRBJ2-1	17	CASSQVSVEVSYNEQFF	TGCGCCAGCAGCCAAGTGTCGGTAGAGGTCTCCTACAATGAGCAGTTCTTC
NA	TRBV14	NA	TRBJ2-5	15	CASSQESAGQETQYF	TGTGCCAGCAGCCAAGAGAGCGCGGGCCAAGAGACCCAGTACTTC
NA	TRBV27	TRBD2	TRBJ2-1	15	CASSDPTSGNNEQFF	TGTGCCAGCAGTGACCCGACTAGCGGGAACAATGAGCAGTTCTTC
NA	TRBV30	NA	TRBJ2-3	14	CAWTLGGAPDTQYF	TGTGCCTGGACCCTGGGGGGAGCGCCAGATACGCAGTATTTT
NA	TRBV4-3	TRBD2	TRBJ2-1	16	CASGQQLAGGNNEQFF	TGCGCCAGCGGACAGCAATTAGCGGGAGGAAACAATGAGCAGTTCTTC
NA	TRBV5-1	TRBD2	TRBJ2-7	17	CASSLAVTSGPSYEQYF	TGCGCCAGCAGCTTGGCTGTTACTAGCGGGCCATCCTACGAGCAGTACTTC
once	TRBV11-2	NA	TRBJ1-4	16	CASSYASGETNEKLFF	TGTGCCAGCAGCTACGCGTCCGGGGAAACTAATGAAAAACTGTTTTTT
NA	TRBV25-1	TRBD1	TRBJ2-1	12	CASNRGQREQFF	TGTGCCAGCAATAGGGGGCAACGTGAGCAGTTCTTC
NA	TRBV15	TRBD1	TRBJ2-6	17	CATTSGTAASGANVLTF	TGTGCCACCACTTCCGGGACAGCCGCCTCTGGGGCCAACGTCCTGACTTTC
NA	TRBV4-3	TRBD2	TRBJ2-1	18	CASSLVLLGGNPYNEQFF	TGCGCCAGCAGCCTAGTCCTCCTGGGGGGGAACCCCTACAATGAGCAGTTCTTC
NA	TRBV5-4	NA	TRBJ2-7	14	CASSPRQSSYEQYF	TGTGCCAGCAGCCCCAGACAGAGCTCCTACGAGCAGTACTTC
NA	TRBV7-3	TRBD1	TRBJ1-2	16	CASSSNRTGGTYGYTF	TGTGCCAGCAGCTCAAACCGGACAGGGGGCACCTATGGCTACACCTTC
once	TRBV4-1	NA	TRBJ1-1	17	CASSQNLDSSRVTEAFF	TGCGCCAGCAGCCAGAATCTGGACAGTTCGAGGGTCACTGAAGCTTTCTTT
NA	TRBV7-2	TRBD1	TRBJ2-7	16	CASSSDREDPTYEQYF	TGTGCCAGCAGCTCGGACAGGGAGGACCCAACCTACGAGCAGTACTTC